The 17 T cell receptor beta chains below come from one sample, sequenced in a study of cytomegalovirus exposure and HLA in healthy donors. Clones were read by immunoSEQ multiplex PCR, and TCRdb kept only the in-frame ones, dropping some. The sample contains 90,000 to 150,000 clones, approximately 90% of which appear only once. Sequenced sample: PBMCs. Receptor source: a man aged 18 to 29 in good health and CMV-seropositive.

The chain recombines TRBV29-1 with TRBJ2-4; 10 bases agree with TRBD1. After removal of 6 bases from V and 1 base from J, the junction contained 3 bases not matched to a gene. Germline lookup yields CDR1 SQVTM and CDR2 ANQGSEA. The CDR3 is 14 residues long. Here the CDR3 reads CSVWTGGAKNIQYF. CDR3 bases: TGCAGCGTCTGGACAGGGGGGGCCAAAAACATTCAGTACTTC.

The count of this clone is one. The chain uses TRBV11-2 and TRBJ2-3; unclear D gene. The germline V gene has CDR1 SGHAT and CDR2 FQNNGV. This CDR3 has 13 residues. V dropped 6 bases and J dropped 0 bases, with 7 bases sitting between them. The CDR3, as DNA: TGTGCCAGCAGTCCAACTAGCACAGATACGCAGTATTTT. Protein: CASSPTSTDTQYF.

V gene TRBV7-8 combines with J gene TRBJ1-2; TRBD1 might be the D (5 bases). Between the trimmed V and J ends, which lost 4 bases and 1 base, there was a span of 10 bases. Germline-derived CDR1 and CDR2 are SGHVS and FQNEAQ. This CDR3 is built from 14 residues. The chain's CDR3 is CASSSDRYNYGYTF. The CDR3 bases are TGTGCCAGCAGCTCCGACAGATATAACTATGGCTACACCTTC.

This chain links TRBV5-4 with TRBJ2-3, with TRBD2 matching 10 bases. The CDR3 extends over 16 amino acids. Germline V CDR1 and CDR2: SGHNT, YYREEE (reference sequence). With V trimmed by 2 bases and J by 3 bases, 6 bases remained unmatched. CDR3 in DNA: TGTGCCAGCAGCTTTGATCTAGCGGGGGATACAGATACGCAGTATTTT. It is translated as CASSFDLAGDTDTQYF.

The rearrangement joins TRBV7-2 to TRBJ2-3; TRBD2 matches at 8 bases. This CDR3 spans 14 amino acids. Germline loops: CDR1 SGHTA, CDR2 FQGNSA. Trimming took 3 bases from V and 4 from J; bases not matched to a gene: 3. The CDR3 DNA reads TGTGCCAGCAGCTTTGGACTAGCTGCAGATACGCAGTATTTT. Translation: CASSFGLAADTQYF.

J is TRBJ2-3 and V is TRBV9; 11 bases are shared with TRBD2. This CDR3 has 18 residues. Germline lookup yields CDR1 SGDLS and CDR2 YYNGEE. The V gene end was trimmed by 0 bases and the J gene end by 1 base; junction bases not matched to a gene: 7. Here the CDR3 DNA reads TGTGCCAGCAGCGTAGAGGCCCGTAGCGGGGGGGGCACAGATACGCAGTATTTT. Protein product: CASSVEARSGGGTDTQYF. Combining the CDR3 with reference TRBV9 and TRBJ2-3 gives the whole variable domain DSGVTQTPKHLITATGQRVTLRCSPRSGDLSVYWYQQSLDQGLQFLIQYYNGEERAKGNILERFSAQQFPDLHSELNLSSLELGDSALYFCASSVEARSGGGTDTQYFGPGTRLTVL.

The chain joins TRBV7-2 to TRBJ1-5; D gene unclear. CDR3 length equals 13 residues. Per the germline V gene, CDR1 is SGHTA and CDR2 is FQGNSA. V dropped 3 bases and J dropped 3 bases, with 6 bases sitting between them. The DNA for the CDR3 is TGTGCCAGCAGCTTTGGCCTCAATCAGCCCCAGCATTTT. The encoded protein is CASSFGLNQPQHF.

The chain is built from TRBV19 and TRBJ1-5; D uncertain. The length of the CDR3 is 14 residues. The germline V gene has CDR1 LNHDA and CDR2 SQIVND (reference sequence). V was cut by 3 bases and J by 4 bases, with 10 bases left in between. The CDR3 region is CASSILVFNQPQHF. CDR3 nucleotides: TGTGCCAGTAGTATCCTCGTGTTTAATCAGCCCCAGCATTTT.

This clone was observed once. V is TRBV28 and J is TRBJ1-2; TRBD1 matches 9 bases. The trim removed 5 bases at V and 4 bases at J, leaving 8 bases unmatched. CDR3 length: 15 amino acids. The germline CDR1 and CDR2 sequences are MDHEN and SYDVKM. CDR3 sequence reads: CASSAHRGPSYGYTF. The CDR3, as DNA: TGTGCCAGCAGTGCTCACAGGGGGCCTAGCTATGGCTACACCTTC.

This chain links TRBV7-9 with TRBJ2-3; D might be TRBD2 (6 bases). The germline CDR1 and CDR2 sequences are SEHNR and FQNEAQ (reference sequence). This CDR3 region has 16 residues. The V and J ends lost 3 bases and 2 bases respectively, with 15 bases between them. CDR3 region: CASSFARGSNTDTQYF. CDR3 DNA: TGTGCCAGCAGCTTCGCGCGGGGCTCAAACACAGATACGCAGTATTTT.

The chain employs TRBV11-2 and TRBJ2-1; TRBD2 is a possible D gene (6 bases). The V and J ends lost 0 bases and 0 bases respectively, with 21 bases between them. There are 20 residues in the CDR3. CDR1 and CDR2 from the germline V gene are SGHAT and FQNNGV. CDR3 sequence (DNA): TGTGCCAGCAGCTTAGACAGGGTGGGGGGTTGGCTCAGCTCCTACAATGAGCAGTTCTTC. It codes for CASSLDRVGGWLSSYNEQFF.

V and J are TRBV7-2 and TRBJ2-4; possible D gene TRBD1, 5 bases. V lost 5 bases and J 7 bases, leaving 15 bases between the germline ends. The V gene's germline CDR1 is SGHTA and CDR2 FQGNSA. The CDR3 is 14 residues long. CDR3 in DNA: TGTGCCAGCAGCCAACCAGGGTTTGGGAACATTCAGTACTTC. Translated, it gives CASSQPGFGNIQYF.

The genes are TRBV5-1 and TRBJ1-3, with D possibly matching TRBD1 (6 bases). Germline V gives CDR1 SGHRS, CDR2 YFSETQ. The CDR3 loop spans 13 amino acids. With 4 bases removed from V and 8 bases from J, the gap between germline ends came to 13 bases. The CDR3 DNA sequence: TGCGCCAGCAGCGGGGGCTCAGGGGACACCATATATTTT. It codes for CASSGGSGDTIYF.

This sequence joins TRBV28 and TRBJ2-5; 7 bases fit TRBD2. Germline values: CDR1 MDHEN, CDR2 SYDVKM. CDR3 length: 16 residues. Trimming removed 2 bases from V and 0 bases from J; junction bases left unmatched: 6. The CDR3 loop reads CASSLVGLLNQETQYF. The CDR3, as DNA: TGTGCCAGCAGTTTAGTGGGACTACTGAACCAAGAGACCCAGTACTTC. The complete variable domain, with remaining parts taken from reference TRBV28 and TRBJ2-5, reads DVKVTQSSRYLVKRTGEKVFLECVQDMDHENMFWYRQDPGLGLRLIYFSYDVKMKEKGDIPEGYSVSREKKERFSLILESASTNQTSMYLCASSLVGLLNQETQYFGPGTRLLVL.

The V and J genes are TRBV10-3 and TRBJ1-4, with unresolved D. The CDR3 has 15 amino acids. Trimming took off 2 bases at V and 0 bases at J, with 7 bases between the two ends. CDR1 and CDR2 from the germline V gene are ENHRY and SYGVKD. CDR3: CAISESMATNEKLFF. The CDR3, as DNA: TGTGCCATCAGTGAGAGCATGGCAACTAATGAAAAACTGTTTTTT.

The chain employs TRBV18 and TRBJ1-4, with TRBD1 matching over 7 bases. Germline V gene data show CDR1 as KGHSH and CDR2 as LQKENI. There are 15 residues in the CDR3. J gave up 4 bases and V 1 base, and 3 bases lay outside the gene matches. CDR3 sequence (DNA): TGTGCCAGCTCACCACAAGGGGGCGGTAATGAAAAACTGTTTTTT. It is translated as CASSPQGGGNEKLFF.

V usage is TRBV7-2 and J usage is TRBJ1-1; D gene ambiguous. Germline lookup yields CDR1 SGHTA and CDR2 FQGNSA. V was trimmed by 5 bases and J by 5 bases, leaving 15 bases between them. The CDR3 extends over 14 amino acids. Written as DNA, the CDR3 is TGTGCCAGCAGCCGCGATCCCCCGAGGACTGAAGCTTTCTTT. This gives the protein CASSRDPPRTEAFF. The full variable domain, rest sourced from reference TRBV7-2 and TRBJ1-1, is GAGVSQSPSNKVTEKGKDVELRCDPISGHTALYWYRQSLGQGLEFLIYFQGNSAPDKSGLPSDRFSAERTGGSVSTLTIQRTQQEDSAVYLCASSRDPPRTEAFFGQGTRLTVV.